What follows are 10 T cell receptor beta chains derived from one specimen sequenced in a study of memory CD4+ T cells and cytomegalovirus serostatus. Single viable CD3+CD4+CD8-CD45RO+ cells were sorted as the memory CD4+ T cells. Profiling relied on immunoSEQ multiplex PCR, and the TCRdb table lists in-frame clones only, not all of them. The data contain about 75,000 clones, around four fifths of them singletons. Input material: memory CD4+ T cells from blood. The receptors shown here come from an adult in good health and CMV-seropositive.

In this sample, this clone turned up once. The J gene is TRBJ2-5, the V gene TRBV7-6; D might be TRBD2 (6 bases). V shed 7 bases and J shed 5 bases, with 17 bases lying between them. CDR1 is SGHVS, CDR2 FNYEAQ, per germline. There are 14 residues in the CDR3. CDR3 protein: CASTKDYQSETQYF. CDR3 sequence (DNA): TGTGCCAGCACGAAGGACTATCAGAGCGAGACCCAGTACTTC.

The genes are TRBV7-2 and TRBJ2-5; TRBD2 aligns across 11 bases. The germline CDR1 and CDR2 sequences are SGHTA and FQGNSA. The junction had 8 bases not matched to a gene; V was cut back by 5 bases and J by 3 bases. This CDR3 is built from 16 residues. The CDR3 here is CASSPGASGRKETQYF. In DNA, the CDR3 is TGTGCCAGCAGCCCCGGGGCTAGCGGGAGGAAAGAGACCCAGTACTTC.

The V gene is TRBV5-1, the J gene TRBJ1-6, with D unclear. Germline values: CDR1 SGHRS, CDR2 YFSETQ. The CDR3 is 13 residues long. The V end was cut by 3 bases, the J end by 10 bases, with 11 bases between. The CDR3 loop is CASSYRSQSPLHF. The CDR3 bases are TGCGCCAGCAGCTATCGGAGCCAGTCACCCCTCCACTTT. Using reference TRBV5-1 and TRBJ1-6 for the parts outside the CDR3, the full variable domain is KAGVTQTPRYLIKTRGQQVTLSCSPISGHRSVSWYQQTPGQGLQFLFEYFSETQRNKGNFPGRFSGRQFSNSRSEMNVSTLELGDSALYLCASSYRSQSPLHFGNGTRLTVT.

The J gene is TRBJ1-4, the V gene TRBV29-1, with 7 positions matching TRBD1. V lost 4 bases and J lost 8; bases outside the gene matches: 7. CDR1 and CDR2 (germline): SQVTM, ANQGSEA. This CDR3 region has 13 residues. In DNA, the CDR3 is TGCAGCGTTGGGGGAAGGACAGGCGAAAAACTGTTTTTT. Protein sequence: CSVGGRTGEKLFF.

The J gene is TRBJ1-4, the V gene TRBV6-6, with unresolved D. With 4 bases removed from V and 8 bases from J, the gap between germline ends came to 20 bases. The CDR3 covers 16 residues. Germline lookup yields CDR1 MNHNY and CDR2 SVGAGI (reference sequence). The CDR3 spells CASSSTNGDLGEKLFF. The CDR3 DNA sequence: TGTGCCAGCAGTTCAACCAACGGCGACCTAGGGGAAAAACTGTTTTTT.

This clone was counted between two and nine times. The chain employs TRBV30 and TRBJ1-5; D is possibly TRBD1 (5 bases). This CDR3 is built from 13 residues. Germline V lookup: CDR1 GTSNPN, CDR2 SVGIG (reference sequence). Trimming stripped 3 bases from V and 8 bases from J, with 14 bases between. DNA of the CDR3: TGTGCCTGGAGCGAGGACACTTTCGAGCCCCAGCATTTT. This gives the protein CAWSEDTFEPQHF.

CDR3 DNA sequence: TGTGCCAGCGCCTATGGAGGGGGAGGTGGTTACGAGCAGTACTTC. It encodes CASAYGGGGGYEQYF. The V call is TRBV2, the J call TRBJ2-7; tentatively, D is TRBD1 or TRBD2 (6 bases each). The germline V and J ends were trimmed by 8 bases and 4 bases, with 21 bases remaining between them. Germline assignment: CDR1 SNHLY and CDR2 FYNNEI. This CDR3 has 15 amino acids.

The chain employs TRBV2 and TRBJ2-1, with D perhaps matching TRBD1 (6 bases). The V gene lost 7 bases and the J gene lost 0 bases, with 13 bases spanning the gap. This CDR3 has 15 residues. The germline V gene has CDR1 SNHLY and CDR2 FYNNEI. The CDR3 protein is CASKLGQSSYNEQFF. CDR3 DNA sequence: TGTGCCAGCAAACTTGGACAGAGCTCCTACAATGAGCAGTTCTTC.

CDR3 residues: CASGFRTGQYV. CDR3 coding DNA: TGTGCTAGTGGTTTTCGGACGGGCCAGTACGTC. The chain joins TRBV12-5 to TRBJ2-7; D is unresolved. Trimming stripped 3 bases from V and 10 bases from J, with 10 bases between. The germline V gene encodes CDR1 LGHNT and CDR2 FRNRAP. The CDR3 contains 11 residues.

Worth noting for this clone: Other DNA sequences in the sample encode the same CDR3. The chain employs TRBV18 and TRBJ1-5; maybe TRBD1 (6 bases). The germline V and J ends were trimmed by 3 bases and 2 bases, with 8 bases remaining between them. This CDR3 comprises 14 residues. In germline, CDR1 is KGHSH, CDR2 LQKENI. The CDR3 protein is CASSPGAGNQPQHF. In nucleotides, the CDR3 is TGTGCCAGCTCACCGGGGGCGGGCAATCAGCCCCAGCATTTT.